There are a few counts of the clone carrying this TCR beta chain. This entry comes from a study of cytomegalovirus exposure and HLA in healthy donors. V was cut by 10 bases and J by 1 base, with 14 bases left in between. This CDR3 is built from 13 residues. The germline V gene encodes CDR1 SEHNR and CDR2 FQNEAQ (reference sequence). Primers: 60 Vbeta forward and 13 Jbeta reverse. Data came from immunoSEQ multiplex PCR; TCRdb stores just in-frame clones and leaves some out. The sample yields around 90,000 clones, over 65% seen once. What was sequenced was PBMCs. The chain employs TRBV7-9 and TRBJ2-7; no firm D call. The sequence was collected from a human donor in good health. This CDR3 reads CATYSLESYEQYF. Here the CDR3 DNA reads TGTGCCACCTACTCCTTGGAGTCCTACGAGCAGTACTTC.